These 16 T cell receptor beta chains share one sample of origin, sequenced in a study of T cells after yellow fever vaccination. Each CDR3 protein is one row after TCRdb ran MiXCR on the 5' RACE reads. The sample contains about 99,000 distinct CDR3 sequences, approximately 5.5% of which appear only once. Sequencing was performed on CD8+ T cells sorted from PBMCs, taken 10 days after the yellow fever booster vaccination. These TCRs come from a man between 18 and 29 years old who received the YFV17D yellow fever vaccine.

This clonotype was counted ten times or more. V gene TRBV7-9 combines with J gene TRBJ2-1, with 8 positions matching TRBD1. Germline V CDR1 and CDR2: SEHNR, FQNEAQ (reference sequence). Trimming removed 1 base from V and 3 bases from J; junction bases left unmatched: 2. The CDR3 runs 15 residues. The CDR3 DNA sequence: TGTGCCAGCAGCTTAGTTGACAGGGGCTACAATGAGCAGTTCTTC. Its translation is CASSLVDRGYNEQFF.

This clonotype came up a few times. CDR3 amino acids: CASSFEGGDEQFF. The CDR3 region has the DNA TGTGCCAGCAGCTTCGAGGGGGGAGATGAGCAGTTCTTC. The chain uses TRBV11-3 and TRBJ2-1, with D perhaps given as TRBD1 or TRBD2 (6 bases each). V was pared by 3 bases and J by 8 bases, with 11 bases between. CDR3 length: 13 residues. Germline assignment: CDR1 SGHNT and CDR2 YENEEA. The complete variable domain, with remaining parts taken from reference TRBV11-3 and TRBJ2-1, reads EAGVVQSPRYKIIEKKQPVAFWCNPISGHNTLYWYLQNLGQGPELLIRYENEEAVDDSQLPKDRFSAERLKGVDSTLKIQPAELGDSAVYLCASSFEGGDEQFFGPGTRLTVL.

The chain carries TRBV5-5 and TRBJ2-7, with D possibly being TRBD1 (6 bases). Germline CDR1 is SGHKS and CDR2 is YYEKEE (reference sequence). The CDR3 sequence is 14 residues long. CDR3 coding DNA: TGTGCCAGCAGTAGCAGGGGAACCTCCTCCGAGCAGTACGTC. Translation: CASSSRGTSSEQYV.

This sequence joins TRBV4-1 and TRBJ1-2; perhaps TRBD1 as D (6 bases). Trimming stripped 5 bases from V and 5 bases from J, with 15 bases between. Germline CDR1 and CDR2: MGHRA and YSYEKL. The CDR3 runs 14 residues. The CDR3 reads CASSDRSGPYGYTF. CDR3 DNA: TGCGCCAGCAGCGACAGGAGTGGGCCATATGGCTACACCTTC.

This rearrangement joins TRBV21-1 to TRBJ2-1; the tabulated D call, TRBD2, remains unverified against the DNA. TRBV21-1 is assigned pseudogene status. CDR3 length equals 16 residues. This chain's CDR3 is CASSKRLAGGYNEQFF. The DNA of the CDR3 is TGTGCCAGCAGCAAAAGACTAGCGGGGGGATACAATGAGCAGTTCTTC.

This clonotype has a handful of counts. The chain carries TRBV14 and TRBJ2-1; 9 bases are a match to TRBD2. V trimming: 2 bases; J trimming: 8 bases; junction bases outside the gene matches: 7. The CDR3 extends over 15 amino acids. CDR1 and CDR2 from the germline V gene are SGHDN and FVKESK. DNA for the CDR3: TGTGCCAGCAGCCAACTTGGCGGGGGGGATCATGAGCAGTTCTTC. Residues: CASSQLGGGDHEQFF.

V is TRBV10-3 and J is TRBJ2-7, with TRBD1 matching over 11 bases. Germline CDR1 ENHRY, CDR2 SYGVKD. V lost 7 bases, J lost 3 bases, and 8 bases stayed unmatched. This CDR3 contains 15 residues. CDR3 nucleotides: TGTGCCATCAATCAAGGGGGGACAGGGGGCTACGAGCAGTACTTC. It yields the protein CAINQGGTGGYEQYF.

This chain links TRBV6-5 with TRBJ2-5, with D perhaps TRBD1 (6 bases). There are 16 residues in the CDR3. The V end lost 0 bases, the J end lost 4 bases, and 15 bases lay between the germline ends. CDR1 and CDR2 (germline): MNHEY, SVGAGI. As DNA, the CDR3 is TGTGCCAGCAGTTACTCGTCTGGGGGCGAGGCAGAGACCCAGTACTTC. This translates into CASSYSSGGEAETQYF.

This clonotype has just a few counts. J is TRBJ1-5 and V is TRBV23-1; unclear D gene. TRBV23-1 is noted as an ORF with a role that remains uncertain. Between the trimmed V and J ends, which lost 2 bases and 6 bases, there was a span of 8 bases. The CDR3 consists of 13 residues. The DNA of the CDR3 is TGCGCCAGCAGTCAAGGGGTTGTTCAGCCCCAGCATTTT. Translating gives CASSQGVVQPQHF.

The table lists this clonotype with a few counts. The chain links TRBV5-6 to TRBJ1-1, with 7 bases aligning to TRBD1. From germline, CDR1 is SGHDT and CDR2 YYEEEE. V trimming: 0 bases; J trimming: 1 base; junction bases outside the gene matches: 9. This CDR3 spans 17 amino acids. Here the CDR3 reads CASSLDTTGYKNTEAFF. The CDR3 bases are TGTGCCAGCAGCTTGGATACGACAGGGTACAAGAACACTGAAGCTTTCTTT.

Comment on this clonotype: This likely comes from a read error, as the CDR3 has no conserved phenylalanine or tryptophan at its end. V is TRBV2 and J is TRBJ2-3; no reliable D call. CDR1 is SNHLY, CDR2 FYNNEI, per germline. Trimming stripped 7 bases from V and 8 bases from J, with 10 bases between. The CDR3 runs to 11 residues. CDR3 protein: CASTSGSTQYY. In DNA form, the CDR3 reads TGTGCCAGCACATCCGGCTCTACGCAGTATTAT.

On this clonotype itself: This may be a read error, as it is one base from a much larger clone. The genes are TRBV2 and TRBJ2-4, with a weak D call TRBD1 (6 bases). Germline V gene sequence: CDR1 SNHLY, CDR2 FYNNEI. This CDR3 region has 16 residues. CDR3 coding DNA: TGTGCCAGCAGTGTTACAGGGATTCTAGCCAAACACATTCAGTACTTC. Translating it yields CASSVTGILAKHIQYF. Full variable domain (missing parts from reference TRBV2 and TRBJ2-4): EPEVTQTPSHQVTQMGQEVILRCVPISNHLYFYWYRQILGQKVEFLVSFYNNEISEKSEIFDDQFSVERPDGSNFTLKIRSTKLEDSAMYFCASSVTGILAKHIQYFGAGTRLSVL.

The chain carries TRBV24-1 and TRBJ2-7, with D unresolved. Germline loops: CDR1 KGHDR, CDR2 SFDVKD. The length of the CDR3 is 15 residues. V shed 3 bases and J shed 4 bases, with 15 bases lying between them. CDR3 nucleotides: TGTGCCACCAGTGATCATAAGACGACACCTTACGAGCAGTACTTC. Protein sequence: CATSDHKTTPYEQYF.

Only a few counts were recorded for this clonotype. J is TRBJ1-1 and V is TRBV6-2 or TRBV6-3; TRBD1 aligns across 7 bases. The CDR3 has 13 amino acids. Losses at the gene ends were 6 bases for V and 5 bases for J; bases not matched to a gene: 6. Germline V lookup: CDR1 MNHEY, CDR2 SVGEGT. CDR3 coding DNA: TGTGCCAGCAGAGCAGGGGGTCTAACTGAAGCTTTCTTT. Its translation is CASRAGGLTEAFF.

The chain recombines TRBV7-9 with TRBJ2-7; the match to TRBD1 covers 10 bases. The germline gives CDR1 SEHNR, CDR2 FQNEAQ (reference sequence). V shed 5 bases, J shed 3 bases, and the junction held 4 bases outside the gene matches. CDR3 size: 14 residues. DNA for the CDR3: TGTGCCAGCAGCCCTCGGGACAGGGGCTACGAGCAGTACGTC. This codes for CASSPRDRGYEQYV.

The rearrangement uses TRBV6-5 and TRBJ2-6; D call uncertain. V lost 0 bases and J lost 0, with 3 bases in between. The CDR3 runs to 15 residues. CDR1 is MNHEY, CDR2 SVGAGI, per germline. The CDR3 sequence is CASSYSGSGANVLTF. In DNA form, the CDR3 reads TGTGCCAGCAGTTACTCCGGCTCTGGGGCCAACGTCCTGACTTTC.